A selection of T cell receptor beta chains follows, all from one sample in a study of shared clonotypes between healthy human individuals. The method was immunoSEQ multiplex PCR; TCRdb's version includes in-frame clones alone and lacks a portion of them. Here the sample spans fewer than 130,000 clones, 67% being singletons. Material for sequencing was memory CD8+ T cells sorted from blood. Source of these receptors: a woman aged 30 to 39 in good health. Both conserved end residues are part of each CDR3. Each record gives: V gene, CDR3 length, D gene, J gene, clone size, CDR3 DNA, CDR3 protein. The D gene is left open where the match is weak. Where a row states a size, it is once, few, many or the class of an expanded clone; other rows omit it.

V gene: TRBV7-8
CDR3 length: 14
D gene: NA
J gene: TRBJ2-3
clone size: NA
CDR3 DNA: TGTGCCAGCAGCACAAGAACAGGGCAAGATACGCAGTATTTT
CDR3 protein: CASSTRTGQDTQYF

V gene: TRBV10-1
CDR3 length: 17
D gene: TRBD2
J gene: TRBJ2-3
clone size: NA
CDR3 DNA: TGCGCCAGCAGGTCGGGACTACTAGAAACTGGCACAGATACGCAGTATTTT
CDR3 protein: CASRSGLLETGTDTQYF

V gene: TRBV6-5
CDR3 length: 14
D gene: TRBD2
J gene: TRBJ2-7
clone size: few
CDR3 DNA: TGTGCCAGCAGACCACGGGGAGGGTTGGTCGAGCAGTACTTC
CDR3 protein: CASRPRGGLVEQYF

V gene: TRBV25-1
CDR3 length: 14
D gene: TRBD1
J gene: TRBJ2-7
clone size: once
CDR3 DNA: TGTGCCTCGGAAGGGGGCTTCCAAGCCTACGAGCAGTACTTC
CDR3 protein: CASEGGFQAYEQYF

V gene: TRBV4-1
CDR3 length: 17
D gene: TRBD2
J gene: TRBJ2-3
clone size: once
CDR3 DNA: TGCGCCAGCAGCCAATACGCCGGGACTAGCGGGTGGGGTACGCAGTATTTT
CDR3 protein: CASSQYAGTSGWGTQYF

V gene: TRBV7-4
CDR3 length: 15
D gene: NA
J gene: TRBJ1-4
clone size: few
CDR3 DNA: TGTGCCAGCAGTTACTACAAGGGGGAATTGGGAAAACTGTTTTTT
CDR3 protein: CASSYYKGELGKLFF

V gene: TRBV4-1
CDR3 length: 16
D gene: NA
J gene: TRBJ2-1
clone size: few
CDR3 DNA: TGCGCCAGCAGCCAATTAGACATTCTGAGCTACAATGAGCAGTTCTTC
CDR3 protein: CASSQLDILSYNEQFF

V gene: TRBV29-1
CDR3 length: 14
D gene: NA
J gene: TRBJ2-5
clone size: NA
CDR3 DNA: TGCAGCGTTGGGTGGGCGCCTCCTGGGGAGACCCAGTACTTC
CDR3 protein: CSVGWAPPGETQYF

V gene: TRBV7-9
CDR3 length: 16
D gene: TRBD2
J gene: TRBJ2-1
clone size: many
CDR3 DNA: TGTGCCAGCAGCCCCCGTGGCGGGAGTGCCTACAATGAGCAGTTCTTC
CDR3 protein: CASSPRGGSAYNEQFF

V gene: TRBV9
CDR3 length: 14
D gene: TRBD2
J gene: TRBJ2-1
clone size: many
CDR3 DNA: TGTGCCAGCAGCGTAAGCGGGAAGCTTGATGAGCAGTTCTTC
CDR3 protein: CASSVSGKLDEQFF

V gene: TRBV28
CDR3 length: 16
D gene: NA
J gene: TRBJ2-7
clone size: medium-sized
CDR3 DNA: TGTGCCAGCAGAATGAGGACTTCCCATTCCTCCTACGAGCAGTACTTC
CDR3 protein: CASRMRTSHSSYEQYF

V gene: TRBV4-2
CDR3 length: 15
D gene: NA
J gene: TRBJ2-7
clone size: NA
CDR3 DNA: TGTGCCAGCAGCCAAAGACTTGACACCACATACGAGCAGTACTTC
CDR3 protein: CASSQRLDTTYEQYF

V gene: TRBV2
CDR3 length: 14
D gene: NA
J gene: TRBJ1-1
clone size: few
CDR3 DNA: TGTGCCAGCAGTGAAGGGCCGGCGAACACTGAAGCTTTCTTT
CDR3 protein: CASSEGPANTEAFF

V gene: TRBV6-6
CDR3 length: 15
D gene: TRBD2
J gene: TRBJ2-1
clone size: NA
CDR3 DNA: TGTGCCAGCAGTTATATCGGGACTATAGCGGGAGAGCAGTTCTTC
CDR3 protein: CASSYIGTIAGEQFF

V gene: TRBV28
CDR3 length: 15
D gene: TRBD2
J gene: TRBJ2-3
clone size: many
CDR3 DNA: TGTGCCAGCACCCCCCTCGCGGGGGAGGCGAGTACGCAGTATTTT
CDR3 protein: CASTPLAGEASTQYF

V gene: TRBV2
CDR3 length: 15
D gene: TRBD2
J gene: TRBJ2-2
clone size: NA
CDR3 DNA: TGTGCCAGCACCTTCTTTGAGAGCGGGAGTGGGGAGCTGTTTTTT
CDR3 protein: CASTFFESGSGELFF

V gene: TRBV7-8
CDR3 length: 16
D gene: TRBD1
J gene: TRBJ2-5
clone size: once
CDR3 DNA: TGTGCCAGCAGCCAAACTTACAGGGGCCCAGAAGAGACCCAGTACTTC
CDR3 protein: CASSQTYRGPEETQYF

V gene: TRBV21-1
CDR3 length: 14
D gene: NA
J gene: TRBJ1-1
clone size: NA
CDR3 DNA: TGTGCCAGCAGCATAGGCCATCGAAACACTGAAGCTTTCTTT
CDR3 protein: CASSIGHRNTEAFF

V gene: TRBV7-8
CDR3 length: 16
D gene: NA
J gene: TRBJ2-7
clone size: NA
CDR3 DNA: TGTGCCAGCAGCCCCCCTATAAGGGGTATGATGGGCGAGCAGTACTTC
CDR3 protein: CASSPPIRGMMGEQYF

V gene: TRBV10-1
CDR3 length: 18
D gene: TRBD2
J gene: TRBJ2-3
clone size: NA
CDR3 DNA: TGCGCCAGCATCTTTCCCGGGACTAGAGATGGGGACACAGATACGCAGTATTTT
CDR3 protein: CASIFPGTRDGDTDTQYF

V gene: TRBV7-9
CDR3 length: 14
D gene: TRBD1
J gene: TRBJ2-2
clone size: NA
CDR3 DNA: TGTGCCAGCAGCCCAGGGGGCGAAGTCGGGGAGCTGTTTTTT
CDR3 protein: CASSPGGEVGELFF

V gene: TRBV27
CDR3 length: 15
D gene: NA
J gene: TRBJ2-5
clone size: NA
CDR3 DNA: TGTGCCAGCAGTTCGCTAACCTCCGGACAAGAGACCCAGTACTTC
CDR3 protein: CASSSLTSGQETQYF

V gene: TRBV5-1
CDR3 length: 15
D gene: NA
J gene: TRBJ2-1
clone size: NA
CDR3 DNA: TGCGCCAGCAGCTTGGAACAGGGTCAGGGTAATGAGCAGTTCTTC
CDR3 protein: CASSLEQGQGNEQFF

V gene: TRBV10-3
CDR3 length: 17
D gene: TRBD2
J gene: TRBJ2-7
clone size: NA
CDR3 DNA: TGTGCCATCCTCATCCAACGGACCGGGACTAGGTCCTACGAGCAGTACTTC
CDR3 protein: CAILIQRTGTRSYEQYF

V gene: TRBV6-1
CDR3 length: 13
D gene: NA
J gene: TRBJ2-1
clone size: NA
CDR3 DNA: TGTGCCAGCAGTGAAGAACTCCACAATGAGCAGTTCTTC
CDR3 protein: CASSEELHNEQFF

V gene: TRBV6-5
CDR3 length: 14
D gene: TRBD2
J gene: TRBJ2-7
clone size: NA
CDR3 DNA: TGTGCCAGCAGTTTCACTAGCGGGAGTCACGAGCAGTACTTC
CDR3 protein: CASSFTSGSHEQYF

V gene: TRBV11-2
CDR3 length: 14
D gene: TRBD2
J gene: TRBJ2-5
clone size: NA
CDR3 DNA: TGTGCCAGCAGCCGGACTAGCGGGGCGGAGACCCAGTACTTC
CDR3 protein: CASSRTSGAETQYF

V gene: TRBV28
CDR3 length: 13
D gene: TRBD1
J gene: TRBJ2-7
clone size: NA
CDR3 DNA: TGTGCCAGCAGGGATCCACAGGGGTCCGAGCAGTACTTC
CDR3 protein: CASRDPQGSEQYF

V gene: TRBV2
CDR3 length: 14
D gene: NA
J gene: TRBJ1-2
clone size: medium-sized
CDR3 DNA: TGTGCCAGCAGTGGAAAGACAGGCGTCTATGGCTACACCTTC
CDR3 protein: CASSGKTGVYGYTF

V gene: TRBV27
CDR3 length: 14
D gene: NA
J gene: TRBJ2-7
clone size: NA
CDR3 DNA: TGTGCCAGCAGTTTTACACAGGGTCCCTACGAGCAGTACTTC
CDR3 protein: CASSFTQGPYEQYF

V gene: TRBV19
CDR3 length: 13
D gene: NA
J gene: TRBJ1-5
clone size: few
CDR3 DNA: TGTGCCAGTAGTAGCACCTTCTATAATCCCCAGCATTTT
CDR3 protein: CASSSTFYNPQHF

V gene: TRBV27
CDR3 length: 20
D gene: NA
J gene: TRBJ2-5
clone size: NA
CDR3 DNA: TGTGCCAGCAGTTTCGTCCGGAGGGACCTCACATCTGCGTTCCAAGAGACCCAGTACTTC
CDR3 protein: CASSFVRRDLTSAFQETQYF

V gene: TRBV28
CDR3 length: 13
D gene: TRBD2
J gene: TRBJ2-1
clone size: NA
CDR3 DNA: TGTGCCAGCAGTTTACACATAGCGGGTGAGCAGTTCTTC
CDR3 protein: CASSLHIAGEQFF

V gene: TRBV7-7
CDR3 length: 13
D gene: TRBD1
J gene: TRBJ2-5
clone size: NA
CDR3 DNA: TGTGCCAGCAGCAGGGACAGGGCGGAGACCCAGTACTTC
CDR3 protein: CASSRDRAETQYF

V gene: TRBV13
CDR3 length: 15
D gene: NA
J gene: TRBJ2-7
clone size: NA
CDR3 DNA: TGTGCCAGCAGCTTAGGTGGACCGCAATCCTACGAGCAGTACTTC
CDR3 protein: CASSLGGPQSYEQYF

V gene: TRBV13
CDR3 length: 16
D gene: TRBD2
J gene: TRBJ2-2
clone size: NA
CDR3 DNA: TGTGCCAGCAGCTTAGAGGGAGGGACTAGCGGCGGGGAGCTGTTTTTT
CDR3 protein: CASSLEGGTSGGELFF

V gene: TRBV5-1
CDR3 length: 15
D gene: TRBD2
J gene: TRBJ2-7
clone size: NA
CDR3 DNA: TGCGCCAGCAGCTTGATACGGGAGGGCCCCTACGAGCAGTACTTC
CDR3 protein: CASSLIREGPYEQYF

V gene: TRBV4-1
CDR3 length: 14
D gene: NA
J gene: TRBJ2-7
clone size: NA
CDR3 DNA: TGCGCCAGCAGCCACCCCGGGCCCTCCTACGAGCAGTACTTC
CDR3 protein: CASSHPGPSYEQYF

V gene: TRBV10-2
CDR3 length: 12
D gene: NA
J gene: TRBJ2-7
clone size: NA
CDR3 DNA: TGCGCCAGCAGTAGTTCAGGATACGAGCAGTACTTC
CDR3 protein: CASSSSGYEQYF

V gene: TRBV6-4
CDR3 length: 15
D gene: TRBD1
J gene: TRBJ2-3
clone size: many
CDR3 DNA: TGTGCCAGCAGTGACAAGCAGGGGGACACAGATACGCAGTATTTT
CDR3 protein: CASSDKQGDTDTQYF

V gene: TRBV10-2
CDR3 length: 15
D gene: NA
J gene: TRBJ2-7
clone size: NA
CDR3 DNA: TGCGCCAGCAGGGAGGACTGGGGGCACTCCTACGAGCAGTACTTC
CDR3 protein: CASREDWGHSYEQYF

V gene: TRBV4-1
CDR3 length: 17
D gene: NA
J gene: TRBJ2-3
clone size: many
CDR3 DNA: TGCGCCAGCAGCCAAGATAGGGTCGTGGGCCCGTCTCGCACGCAGTATTTT
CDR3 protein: CASSQDRVVGPSRTQYF

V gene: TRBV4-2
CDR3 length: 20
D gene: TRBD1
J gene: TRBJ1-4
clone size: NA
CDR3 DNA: TGTGCCAGCAGCCAATATAGACAGGGGTCGCCCTCATGGTCTAATGAAAAACTGTTTTTT
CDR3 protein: CASSQYRQGSPSWSNEKLFF

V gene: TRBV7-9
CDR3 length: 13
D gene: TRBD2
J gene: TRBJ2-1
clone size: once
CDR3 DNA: TGTGCCAGCAGCTTAGTGACTAGCCATGAGCAGTTCTTC
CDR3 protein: CASSLVTSHEQFF

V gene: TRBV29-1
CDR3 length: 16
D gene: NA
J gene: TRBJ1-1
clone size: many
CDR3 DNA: TGCAGCGTTGAAGATCTCGAGGGCGGGGGTAACACTGAAGCTTTCTTT
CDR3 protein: CSVEDLEGGGNTEAFF

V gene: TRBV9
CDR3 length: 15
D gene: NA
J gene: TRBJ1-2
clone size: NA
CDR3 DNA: TGTGCCAGCAGCGTAGGAGGTCAGCGGCCCTATGGCTACACCTTC
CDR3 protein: CASSVGGQRPYGYTF

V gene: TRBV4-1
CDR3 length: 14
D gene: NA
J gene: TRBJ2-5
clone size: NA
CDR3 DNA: TGCGCCAGCAGCCAGGGGTATGGGGTTGAGACCCAGTACTTC
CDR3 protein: CASSQGYGVETQYF

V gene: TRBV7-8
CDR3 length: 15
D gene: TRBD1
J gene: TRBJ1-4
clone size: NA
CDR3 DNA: TGTGCCAGCAGCTTCTCGGGACAGGGTCGAGAAAAACTGTTTTTT
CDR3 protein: CASSFSGQGREKLFF

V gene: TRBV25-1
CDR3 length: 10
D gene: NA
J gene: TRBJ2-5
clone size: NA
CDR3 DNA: TGTGCCAGCCAGCTGGAGACCCAGTACTTC
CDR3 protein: CASQLETQYF

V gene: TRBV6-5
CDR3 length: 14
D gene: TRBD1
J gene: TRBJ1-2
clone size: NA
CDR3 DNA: TGTGCCAGCCTGGGAAGGGGGCCTTGGTATGGCTACACCTTC
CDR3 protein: CASLGRGPWYGYTF

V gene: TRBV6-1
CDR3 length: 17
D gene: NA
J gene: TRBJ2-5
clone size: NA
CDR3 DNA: TGTGCCAGCAGTGAAGCCTACTCTAGGACAGCCCAAGAGACCCAGTACTTC
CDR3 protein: CASSEAYSRTAQETQYF

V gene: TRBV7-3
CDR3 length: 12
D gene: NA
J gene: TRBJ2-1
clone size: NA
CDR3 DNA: TGTGCCAGCAGCGGCGGGTTCAATGAGCAGTTCTTC
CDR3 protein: CASSGGFNEQFF